This TCR beta chain was documented in a study of a mutant IDH1 vaccine in newly diagnosed glioma. Documented time point: week 5, during vaccination. A single vaccine dose contained 300 ug of mutant IDH1 20-mer peptide, and topical imiquimod was used with it. In germline, CDR1 is LNHDA, CDR2 SQIVND (reference sequence). CDR3 size: 13 residues. Trimming cost V 7 bases and J 4 bases, with 13 bases left between them. Repertoires were generated with immunoSEQ multiplex PCR, while TCRdb's copy carries only in-frame clones and drops some. The table lists 30,000 to 40,000 clones, roughly 83% of them singletons. In the case of this clone: What it binds is not known.

The V and J genes are TRBV19 and TRBJ1-1, with TRBD1 as a possible D gene (5 bases). The starting material was PBMCs, obtained from a glioma patient whose treatment included an IDH1 peptide vaccine. This clonotype was obtained from a young man with glioma. Written as DNA, the CDR3 is TGTGCCAGTACCCCTGGGGGAACCACTGAAGCTTTCTTT. As protein: CASTPGGTTEAFF.